This TCR beta chain was identified in a study of T cell clones after liver transplantation. Study context: Three of the eight recipients were HCV-positive; the rest had non-autoimmune, non-viral transplant indications. Until 12-24 months post-transplant, subjects got standard immunosuppression and no induction. Study-level points and caveats: A larger donor-reactive than third-party decline suggested partial antigen-specific deletion.

TCRdb keeps only in-frame clones here, not all; method: immunoSEQ multiplex PCR. The table has approximately 22,000 clones, roughly 92% seen once. For this clone: Its target is not known.

V lost 5 bases, J lost 4 bases, and 21 bases lay in between. Per germline, CDR1 SGHVS and CDR2 FQNEAQ. CDR3 length: 18 amino acids. The sequence was obtained from a human patient who received a liver transplant. Some T cells may have come from the graft donor. V gene TRBV7-8 combines with J gene TRBJ2-6, with D possibly matching TRBD1 (7 bases). Sequenced material: CD8+ T cells from blood, taken around 25 months after liver transplant. This CDR3 is CASSLRRDSRAGANVLTF. The DNA of the CDR3 is TGTGCCAGCAGCCTCCGGCGGGACAGCCGGGCAGGGGCCAACGTCCTGACTTTC.